Each of the 28 T cell receptor beta chains below was sequenced from the same sample in a study of CD8 T cells in Susac syndrome. An amount of RNA that ranged from roughly 0.45 to 1 ug was reverse transcribed with random hexamers. MiXCR, applied by TCRdb to the immunoSEQ multiplex PCR reads, yields one record per CDR3 protein. The sample carries fewer than 150,000 distinct CDR3 sequences, 90% to 95% recorded once. Sequencing input: CD4+ T cells from PBMCs. These TCRs come from a human donor in good health.

The chain recombines TRBV5-1 with TRBJ1-1; a possible D gene is TRBD1 (5 bases). The germline V gene encodes CDR1 SGHRS and CDR2 YFSETQ. The CDR3 is made up of 13 amino acids. Deletions cut 7 bases from V and 1 base from J, with 11 bases between. The CDR3 loop is CASRRDRNTEAFF. The CDR3 coding sequence is TGCGCCAGCCGCCGGGACCGGAACACTGAAGCTTTCTTT.

This chain connects TRBV28 to TRBJ1-5; a possible D gene is TRBD1 (5 bases). In germline, CDR1 is MDHEN, CDR2 SYDVKM. The CDR3 contains 15 residues. V gave up 3 bases and J gave up 4 bases, with 13 bases separating them. The CDR3 is CASSLKGRGNQPQHF. The DNA for the CDR3 is TGTGCCAGCAGTTTGAAAGGACGGGGGAATCAGCCCCAGCATTTT.

The V and J genes are TRBV7-9 and TRBJ2-7; D unclear. Germline V gene lookup returns CDR1 SEHNR and CDR2 FQNEAQ (reference sequence). Trimming stripped 1 base from V and 1 base from J, with 5 bases between. The CDR3 is 13 residues long. CDR3 sequence reads: CASSLDSSYEQYF. The CDR3 DNA is TGTGCCAGCAGCTTAGACTCGTCCTACGAGCAGTACTTC.

V gene TRBV7-9 combines with J gene TRBJ1-2; D might be TRBD1 (6 bases). Germline V gene data show CDR1 as SEHNR and CDR2 as FQNEAQ (reference sequence). V was trimmed by 5 bases and J by 3 bases, leaving 13 bases between them. The CDR3 has 14 residues. CDR3 loop: CASSPKGGHYGYTF. Written as DNA, the CDR3 is TGTGCCAGCAGCCCCAAGGGGGGCCACTATGGCTACACCTTC.

The chain uses TRBV19 and TRBJ2-3, with D possibly matching TRBD2 (5 bases). The CDR3 runs 11 residues. The ends were cut back, 9 bases at V and 3 bases at J, with 7 bases in the middle. CDR1 LNHDA and CDR2 SQIVND come from the germline V gene (reference sequence). This CDR3 is CASGETDTQYF. CDR3 DNA: TGTGCCAGCGGGGAAACAGATACGCAGTATTTT.

The CDR3 nucleotides read TGTGCCAGCAGTGATTATGGTCCATACGAGCAGTACTTC. This translates into CASSDYGPYEQYF. The rearrangement uses TRBV2 and TRBJ2-7; D ambiguous. Germline V CDR1 and CDR2: SNHLY, FYNNEI. This CDR3 comprises 13 residues. V dropped 3 bases and J dropped 4 bases, with 10 bases sitting between them.

The chain carries TRBV29-1 and TRBJ1-2; 7 bases are a match to TRBD1. J lost 6 bases, V lost 6 bases, and 16 bases had no gene match. The CDR3 is 15 amino acids. Germline V gene data show CDR1 as SQVTM and CDR2 as ANQGSEA. The CDR3 nucleotides read TGCAGCGTAAGGGAACAGGGGAAAATGGTTAATGGCTACACCTTC. This gives the protein CSVREQGKMVNGYTF.

As DNA, the CDR3 is TGTGCCAGCTCACTGACAGGGGTGGACTACGAGCAGTACTTC. It encodes CASSLTGVDYEQYF. V and J are TRBV18 and TRBJ2-7; TRBD1 aligns across 8 bases. Per the germline V gene, CDR1 is KGHSH and CDR2 is LQKENI. V lost 4 bases, J lost 3 bases, and 5 bases stayed unmatched. This CDR3 contains 14 residues.

This clonotype was seen more than once but under ten times. This chain joins TRBV27 and TRBJ2-7; TRBD2 is a possible D gene (6 bases). Germline V CDR1 and CDR2: MNHEY, SMNVEV (reference sequence). The CDR3 consists of 16 residues. With 3 bases removed from V and 0 bases from J, the gap between germline ends came to 15 bases. CDR3 DNA: TGTGCCAGCAGTTTCCTCGGGACTTCTAGCTCCTACGAGCAGTACTTC. Protein sequence: CASSFLGTSSSYEQYF.

V and J are TRBV5-1 and TRBJ2-3, with D unresolved. The germline V gene encodes CDR1 SGHRS and CDR2 YFSETQ. With 2 bases removed from V and 6 bases from J, the gap between germline ends came to 16 bases. This CDR3 contains 15 residues. CDR3 sequence (DNA): TGCGCCAGCAGCTTTGGAGCCGCAAAAGGGGATACGCAGTATTTT. It yields the protein CASSFGAAKGDTQYF.

The V call is TRBV6-5, the J call TRBJ2-7; no clear D. Trimming pared 0 bases from V and 4 bases from J, leaving 13 bases between. The CDR3 totals 15 residues. CDR1 and CDR2 from the germline V gene are MNHEY and SVGAGI. The CDR3 DNA is TGTGCCAGCAGTTACTCGGCGGCTACCTATTACGAGCAGTACTTC. This sequence encodes CASSYSAATYYEQYF.

This chain joins TRBV24-1 and TRBJ2-3; possibly TRBD1 or TRBD2 for D (5 bases each). V dropped 4 bases and J dropped 2 bases, with 24 bases sitting between them. Germline V gene sequence: CDR1 KGHDR, CDR2 SFDVKD. CDR3 size: 19 residues. The CDR3 loop reads CATSDARPRDLNPTDTQYF. The CDR3 DNA is TGTGCCACCAGTGACGCCCGTCCTCGGGACCTCAACCCCACAGATACGCAGTATTTT.

This clonotype was seen only once. The chain combines TRBV15 with TRBJ2-3; D is perhaps TRBD2 (6 bases). Trimming left V 6 bases short and J 3 bases short, with 16 bases between. The germline gives CDR1 LNHNV, CDR2 YYDKDF (reference sequence). There are 15 residues in the CDR3. The CDR3 region is CATRAGRTGTDTQYF. CDR3 sequence (DNA): TGTGCCACCAGAGCGGGCCGAACGGGGACAGATACGCAGTATTTT.

The V gene is TRBV29-1, the J gene TRBJ2-1; D uncertain. V was pared by 5 bases and J by 0 bases, with 8 bases between. CDR1 SQVTM and CDR2 ANQGSEA come from the germline V gene. This CDR3 spans 13 amino acids. In DNA, the CDR3 is TGCAGCGTTCGGACCAACTCCTACAATGAGCAGTTCTTC. This translates into CSVRTNSYNEQFF.

The chain couples TRBV1 to TRBJ2-3; the D call TRBD2 from the table was never checked on the DNA. TRBV1 is a listed pseudogene. The CDR3 runs to 18 residues. The CDR3 sequence is CTSSLVGSGRVVADTQYF. CDR3 coding DNA: TGCACCAGCAGCTTGGTCGGTAGCGGGAGAGTCGTGGCAGATACGCAGTATTTT.

This chain connects TRBV4-1 to TRBJ1-2, with a possible D match to TRBD1 (5 bases). The CDR3 has 18 residues. Germline-derived CDR1 and CDR2 are MGHRA and YSYEKL. V was pared by 4 bases and J by 7 bases, with 28 bases between. This chain's CDR3 is CASSPHEDSLQNPRGYTF. CDR3 sequence (DNA): TGCGCCAGCAGCCCACACGAAGACAGCCTCCAAAACCCTCGTGGCTACACCTTC.

CDR3 residues: CASSYRAGNEQFF. As DNA, the CDR3 is TGTGCCAGCAGTTACAGGGCTGGCAATGAGCAGTTCTTC. The rearrangement links TRBV28 to TRBJ2-1, with D maybe TRBD1 (6 bases). CDR1 MDHEN and CDR2 SYDVKM come from the germline V gene. The V end was cut by 4 bases, the J end by 6 bases, with 10 bases between. This CDR3 contains 13 residues.

The chain uses TRBV28 and TRBJ2-4; D ambiguous. V lost 4 bases and J 0 bases, leaving 13 bases between the germline ends. CDR3 length: 16 residues. The germline gives CDR1 MDHEN, CDR2 SYDVKM. For the CDR3, the DNA is TGTGCCAGCAGTTATAGTGGTGTCTTAGCCAAAAACATTCAGTACTTC. Residues: CASSYSGVLAKNIQYF.

CDR3 bases: TGTGCCAGCAGCTCACCTAAGGGACGGGAATTTGGAAACACCATATATTTT. Its translation: CASSSPKGREFGNTIYF. V and J are TRBV7-9 and TRBJ1-3; TRBD1 might be the D (5 bases). Trimming removed 4 bases from V and 3 bases from J, with 19 bases in between. The germline CDR1 and CDR2 sequences are SEHNR and FQNEAQ (reference sequence). The CDR3 has 17 amino acids.

The rearrangement uses TRBV5-1 and TRBJ2-1; D is possibly TRBD1 or TRBD2 (5 bases each). This CDR3 is built from 13 residues. Germline V gene sequence: CDR1 SGHRS, CDR2 YFSETQ. V lost 3 bases and J 2 bases, leaving 6 bases between the germline ends. The CDR3 reads CASSWGTYNEQFF. CDR3 DNA: TGCGCCAGCAGCTGGGGGACCTACAATGAGCAGTTCTTC.

The CDR3 nucleotides read TGTGCCAGCAGCTTAGGAGGATGGCAGGCTAGCGGGAGGTCCTACGAGCAGTACTTC. Translated: CASSLGGWQASGRSYEQYF. This chain connects TRBV7-2 to TRBJ2-7; 11 bases are a match to TRBD2. Germline V gene sequence: CDR1 SGHTA, CDR2 FQGNSA. V shed 1 base and J 1 base; nucleotides not matched to a gene: 12. The CDR3 extends over 19 amino acids.

The chain recombines TRBV4-1 with TRBJ2-3; TRBD2 aligns across 10 bases. The V gene's germline CDR1 is MGHRA and CDR2 YSYEKL. CDR3 length: 16 residues. The J segment lost 4 bases and the V segment lost 1 base, leaving 5 bases of the junction unmatched. The CDR3 bases are TGCGCCAGCAGCCAAGTCCTAGCGGGAGCTGCAGATACGCAGTATTTT. Protein: CASSQVLAGAADTQYF.

The chain combines TRBV5-1 with TRBJ1-5; TRBD1 matches at 9 bases. The CDR3 totals 15 residues. Trimming removed 3 bases from V and 1 base from J; junction bases left unmatched: 2. Germline V CDR1 and CDR2: SGHRS, YFSETQ. CDR3 protein: CASSWGQGSNQPQHF. The DNA of the CDR3 is TGCGCCAGCAGCTGGGGACAGGGAAGCAATCAGCCCCAGCATTTT.

The chain combines TRBV5-1 with TRBJ2-6; 7 nucleotides agree with TRBD1. The length of the CDR3 is 16 residues. With 4 bases clipped from V and 0 bases from J, the junction kept 4 bases outside the gene matches. Germline V gene lookup returns CDR1 SGHRS and CDR2 YFSETQ. The CDR3 loop reads CASSTGTVSGANVLTF. In DNA form, the CDR3 reads TGCGCCAGCAGCACGGGGACAGTCTCTGGGGCCAACGTCCTGACTTTC.

V usage is TRBV14 and J usage is TRBJ2-5, with a possible D match to TRBD2 (6 bases). The germline CDR1 and CDR2 sequences are SGHDN and FVKESK. The CDR3 contains 17 residues. Trimming removed 0 bases at V and 4 bases at J, with 18 bases between. The CDR3 protein is CASSQDLPGLRRETQYF. CDR3 coding DNA: TGTGCCAGCAGCCAAGATTTACCGGGACTCCGGAGAGAGACCCAGTACTTC. The complete variable domain, with remaining parts taken from reference TRBV14 and TRBJ2-5, reads EAGVTQFPSHSVIEKGQTVTLRCDPISGHDNLYWYRRVMGKEIKFLLHFVKESKQDESGMPNNRFLAERTGGTYSTLKVQPAELEDSGVYFCASSQDLPGLRRETQYFGPGTRLLVL.

The chain uses TRBV5-6 and TRBJ2-5; TRBD2 aligns across 9 bases. V shed 2 bases, J shed 7 bases, and the junction held 6 bases outside the gene matches. The CDR3 contains 14 residues. Germline-derived CDR1 and CDR2 are SGHDT and YYEEEE. For the CDR3, the DNA is TGTGCCAGCAGCTTACCGGGACTAGCCGCGACCCAGTACTTC. Protein: CASSLPGLAATQYF.

This chain joins TRBV29-1 and TRBJ2-3; 9 nucleotides align to TRBD1. V was pared by 5 bases and J by 4 bases, with 10 bases of the junction left unmatched. The CDR3 spans 15 residues. Germline loops: CDR1 SQVTM, CDR2 ANQGSEA. The CDR3, as DNA: TGCAGCGTTAAGGGACAGGGTACTGGGTCAGATACGCAGTATTTT. Its translation: CSVKGQGTGSDTQYF.

The rearrangement joins TRBV2 to TRBJ1-1, with D tentatively TRBD1 (5 bases). The germline V gene encodes CDR1 SNHLY and CDR2 FYNNEI. This CDR3 comprises 14 residues. The V gene lost 6 bases and the J gene lost 0 bases, with 11 bases spanning the gap. CDR3 in DNA: TGTGCCAGCAGCGGATGGGGGGTGAACACTGAAGCTTTCTTT. Translating it yields CASSGWGVNTEAFF.